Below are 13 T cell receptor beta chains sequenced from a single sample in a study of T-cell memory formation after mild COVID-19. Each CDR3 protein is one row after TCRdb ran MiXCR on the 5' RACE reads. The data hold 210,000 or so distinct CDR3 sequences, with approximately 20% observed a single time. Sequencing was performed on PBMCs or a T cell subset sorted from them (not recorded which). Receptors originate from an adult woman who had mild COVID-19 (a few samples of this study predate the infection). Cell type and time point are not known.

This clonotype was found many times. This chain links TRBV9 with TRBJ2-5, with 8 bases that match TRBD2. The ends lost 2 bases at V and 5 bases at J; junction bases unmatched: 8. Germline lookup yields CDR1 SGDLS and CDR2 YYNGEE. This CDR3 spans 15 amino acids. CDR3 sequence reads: CASSVGAGAGETQYF. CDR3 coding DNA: TGTGCCAGCAGCGTGGGAGCGGGAGCGGGTGAGACCCAGTACTTC.

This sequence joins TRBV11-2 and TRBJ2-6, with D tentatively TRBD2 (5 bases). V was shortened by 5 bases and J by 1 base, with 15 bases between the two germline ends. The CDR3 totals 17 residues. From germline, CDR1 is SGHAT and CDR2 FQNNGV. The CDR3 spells CASSKTTTLSGANVLTF. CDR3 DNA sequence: TGTGCCAGCAGCAAGACTACGACTCTTTCTGGGGCCAACGTCCTGACTTTC.

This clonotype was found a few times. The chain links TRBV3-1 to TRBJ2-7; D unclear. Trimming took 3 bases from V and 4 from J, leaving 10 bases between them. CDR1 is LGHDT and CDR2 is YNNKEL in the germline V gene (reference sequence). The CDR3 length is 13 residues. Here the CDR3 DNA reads TGTGCCAGCAGCCATCATGGGCAGTACGAGCAGTACTTC. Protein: CASSHHGQYEQYF.

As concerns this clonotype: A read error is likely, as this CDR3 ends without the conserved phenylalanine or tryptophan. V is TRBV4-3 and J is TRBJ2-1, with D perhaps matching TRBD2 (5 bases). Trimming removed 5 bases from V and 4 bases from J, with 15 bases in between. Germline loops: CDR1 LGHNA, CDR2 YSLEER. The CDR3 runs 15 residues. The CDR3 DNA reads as TGCGCCAGCAGCGTCAGCGCTGGAGGATACAATGAGCAGTTCTTA. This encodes CASSVSAGGYNEQFL.

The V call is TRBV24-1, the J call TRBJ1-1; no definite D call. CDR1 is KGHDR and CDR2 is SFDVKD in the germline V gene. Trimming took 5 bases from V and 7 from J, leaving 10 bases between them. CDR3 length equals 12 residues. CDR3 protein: CATSGSGSEAFF. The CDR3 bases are TGTGCCACCAGTGGGTCCGGAAGTGAAGCTTTCTTT.

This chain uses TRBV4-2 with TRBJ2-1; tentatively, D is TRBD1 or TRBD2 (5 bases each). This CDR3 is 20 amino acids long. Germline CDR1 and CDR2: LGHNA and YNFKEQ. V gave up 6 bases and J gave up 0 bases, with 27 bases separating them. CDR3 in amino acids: CASRTRDRGGTGLSYNEQFF. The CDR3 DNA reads TGTGCCAGCAGGACCAGGGATCGGGGCGGTACGGGTCTCTCCTACAATGAGCAGTTCTTC.

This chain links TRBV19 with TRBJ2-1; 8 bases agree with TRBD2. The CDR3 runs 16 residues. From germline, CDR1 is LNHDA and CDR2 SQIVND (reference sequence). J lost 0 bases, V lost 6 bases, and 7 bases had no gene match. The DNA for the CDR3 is TGTGCCAGTAGAACGTTAGCGGGAAGCTCCTACAATGAGCAGTTCTTC. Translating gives CASRTLAGSSYNEQFF.

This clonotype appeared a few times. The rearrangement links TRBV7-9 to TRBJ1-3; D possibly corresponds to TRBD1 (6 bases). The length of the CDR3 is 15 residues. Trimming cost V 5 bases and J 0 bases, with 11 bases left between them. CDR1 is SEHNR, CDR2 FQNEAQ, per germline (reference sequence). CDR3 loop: CASSPGVPSGNTIYF. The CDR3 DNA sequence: TGTGCCAGCAGCCCAGGGGTCCCCTCTGGAAACACCATATATTTT.

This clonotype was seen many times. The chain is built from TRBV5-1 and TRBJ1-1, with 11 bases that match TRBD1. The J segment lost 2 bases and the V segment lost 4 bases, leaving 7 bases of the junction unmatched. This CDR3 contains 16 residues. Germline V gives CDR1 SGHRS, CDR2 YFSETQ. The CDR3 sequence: CASSGYGTGGNTEAFF. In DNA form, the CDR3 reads TGCGCCAGCAGCGGATACGGGACAGGGGGAAACACTGAAGCTTTCTTT.

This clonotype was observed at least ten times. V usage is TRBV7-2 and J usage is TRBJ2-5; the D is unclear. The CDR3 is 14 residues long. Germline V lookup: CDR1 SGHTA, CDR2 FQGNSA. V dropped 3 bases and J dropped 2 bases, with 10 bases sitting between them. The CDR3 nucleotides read TGTGCCAGCAGCTTTCAGGCAGTACAAGAGACCCAGTACTTC. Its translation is CASSFQAVQETQYF.

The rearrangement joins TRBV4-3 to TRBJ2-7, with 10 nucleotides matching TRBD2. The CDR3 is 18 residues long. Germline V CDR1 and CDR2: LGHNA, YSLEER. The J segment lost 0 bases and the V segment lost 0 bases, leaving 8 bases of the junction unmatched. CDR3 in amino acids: CASSQDLWLAGDSYEQYF. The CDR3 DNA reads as TGCGCCAGCAGCCAAGATCTTTGGCTAGCGGGAGACTCCTACGAGCAGTACTTC.

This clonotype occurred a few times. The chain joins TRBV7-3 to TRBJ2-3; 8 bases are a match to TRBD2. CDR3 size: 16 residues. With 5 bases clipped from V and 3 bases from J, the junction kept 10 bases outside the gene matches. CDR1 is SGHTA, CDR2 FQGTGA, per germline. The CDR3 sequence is CASSPYGGLGTDTQYF. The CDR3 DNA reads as TGTGCCAGCAGCCCCTACGGGGGACTAGGGACAGATACGCAGTATTTT.

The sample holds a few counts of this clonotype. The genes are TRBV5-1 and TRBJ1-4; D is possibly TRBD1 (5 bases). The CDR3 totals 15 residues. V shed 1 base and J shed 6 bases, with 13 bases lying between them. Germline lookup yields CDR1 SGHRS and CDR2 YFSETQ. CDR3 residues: CASSLLLGADEKLFF. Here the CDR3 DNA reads TGCGCCAGCAGCTTGTTGTTAGGGGCTGATGAAAAACTGTTTTTT.